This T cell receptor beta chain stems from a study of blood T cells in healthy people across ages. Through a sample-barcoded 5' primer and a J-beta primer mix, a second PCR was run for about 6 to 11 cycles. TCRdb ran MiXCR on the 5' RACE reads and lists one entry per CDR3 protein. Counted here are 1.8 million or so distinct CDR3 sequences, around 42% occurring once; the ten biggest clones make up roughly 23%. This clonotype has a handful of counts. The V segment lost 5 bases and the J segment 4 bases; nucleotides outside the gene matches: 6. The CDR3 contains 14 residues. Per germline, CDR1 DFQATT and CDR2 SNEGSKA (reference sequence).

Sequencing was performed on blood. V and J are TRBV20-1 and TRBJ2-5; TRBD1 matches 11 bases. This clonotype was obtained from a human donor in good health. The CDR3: CSALRDRGLETQYF. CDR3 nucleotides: TGCAGTGCTCTCCGGGACAGGGGGTTAGAGACCCAGTACTTC.